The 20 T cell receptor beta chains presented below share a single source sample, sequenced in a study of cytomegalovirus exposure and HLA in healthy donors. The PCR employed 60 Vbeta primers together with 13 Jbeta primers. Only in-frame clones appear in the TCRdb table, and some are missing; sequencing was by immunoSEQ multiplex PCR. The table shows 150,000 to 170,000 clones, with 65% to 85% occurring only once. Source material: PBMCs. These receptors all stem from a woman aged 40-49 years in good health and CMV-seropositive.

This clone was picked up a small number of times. CDR3 nucleotides: TGTGCCAGCAGTTTCAAAACAGGGGAAACTGAAGCTTTCTTT. This sequence encodes CASSFKTGETEAFF. The rearrangement links TRBV6-6 to TRBJ1-1; TRBD1 agrees at 7 bases. V shed 4 bases, J shed 5 bases, and the junction held 7 bases outside the gene matches. Looked up from germline, CDR1 is MNHNY and CDR2 is SVGAGI (reference sequence). CDR3 size: 14 residues.

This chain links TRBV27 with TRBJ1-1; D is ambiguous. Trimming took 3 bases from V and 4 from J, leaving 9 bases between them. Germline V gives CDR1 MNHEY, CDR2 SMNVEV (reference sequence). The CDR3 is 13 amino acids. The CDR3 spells CASSFSSVTEAFF. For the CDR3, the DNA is TGTGCCAGCAGTTTTTCTTCGGTCACTGAAGCTTTCTTT.

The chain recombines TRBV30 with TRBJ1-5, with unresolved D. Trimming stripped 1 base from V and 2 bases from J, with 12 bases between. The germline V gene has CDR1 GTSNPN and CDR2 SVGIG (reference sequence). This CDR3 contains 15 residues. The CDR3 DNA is TGTGCCTGGAGTGCCGGGGAGCTAGGCAATCAGCCCCAGCATTTT. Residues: CAWSAGELGNQPQHF.

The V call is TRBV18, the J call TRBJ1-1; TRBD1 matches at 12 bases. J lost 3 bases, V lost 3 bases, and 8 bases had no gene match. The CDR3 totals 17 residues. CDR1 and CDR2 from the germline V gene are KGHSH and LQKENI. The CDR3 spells CASSPLGTGGVDTEAFF. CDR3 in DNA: TGTGCCAGCTCACCGCTTGGGACAGGGGGCGTTGACACTGAAGCTTTCTTT.

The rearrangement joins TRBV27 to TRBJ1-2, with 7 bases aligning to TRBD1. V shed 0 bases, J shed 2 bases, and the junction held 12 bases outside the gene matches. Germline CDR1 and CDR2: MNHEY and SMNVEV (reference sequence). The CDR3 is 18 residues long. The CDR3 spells CASSLSPRGEGANYGYTF. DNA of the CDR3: TGTGCCAGCAGTTTATCCCCGCGGGGTGAGGGGGCCAACTATGGCTACACCTTC.

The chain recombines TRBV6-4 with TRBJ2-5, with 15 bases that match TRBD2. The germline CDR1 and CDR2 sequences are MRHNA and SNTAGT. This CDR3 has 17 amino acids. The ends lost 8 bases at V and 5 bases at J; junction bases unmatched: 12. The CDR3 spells CASGSRTSGRARETQYF. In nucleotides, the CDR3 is TGTGCCAGCGGAAGTAGGACTAGCGGGAGGGCCAGGGAGACCCAGTACTTC.

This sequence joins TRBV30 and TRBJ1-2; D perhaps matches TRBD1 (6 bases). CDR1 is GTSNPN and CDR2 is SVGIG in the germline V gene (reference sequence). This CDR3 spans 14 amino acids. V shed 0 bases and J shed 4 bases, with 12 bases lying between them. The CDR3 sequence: CAWSVTRGGYGYTF. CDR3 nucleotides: TGTGCCTGGAGTGTAACCAGGGGCGGCTATGGCTACACCTTC.

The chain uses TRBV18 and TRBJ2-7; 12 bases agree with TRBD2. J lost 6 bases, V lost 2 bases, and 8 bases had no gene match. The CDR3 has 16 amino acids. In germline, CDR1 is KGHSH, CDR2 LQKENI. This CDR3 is CASSPSTSGSTSEQYF. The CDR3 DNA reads TGTGCCAGCTCACCATCGACTAGCGGGAGTACCAGCGAGCAGTACTTC. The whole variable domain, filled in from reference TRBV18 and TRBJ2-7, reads NAGVMQNPRHLVRRRGQEARLRCSPMKGHSHVYWYRQLPEEGLKFMVYLQKENIIDESGMPKERFSAEFPKEGPSILRIQQVVRGDSAAYFCASSPSTSGSTSEQYFGPGTRLTVT.

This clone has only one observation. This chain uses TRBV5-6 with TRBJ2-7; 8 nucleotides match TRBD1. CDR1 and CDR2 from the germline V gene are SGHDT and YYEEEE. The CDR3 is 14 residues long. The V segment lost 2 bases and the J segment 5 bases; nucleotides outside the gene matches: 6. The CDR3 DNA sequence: TGTGCCAGCAGCTTTACAGGGGGTAGGAACGAGCAGTACTTC. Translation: CASSFTGGRNEQYF.

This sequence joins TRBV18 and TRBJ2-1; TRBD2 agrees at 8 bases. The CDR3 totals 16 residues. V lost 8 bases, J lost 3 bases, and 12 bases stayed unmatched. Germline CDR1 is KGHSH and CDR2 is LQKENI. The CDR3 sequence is CASLQSLTSVYNEQFF. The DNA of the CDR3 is TGTGCCAGCCTACAAAGCTTGACTAGCGTCTACAATGAGCAGTTCTTC.

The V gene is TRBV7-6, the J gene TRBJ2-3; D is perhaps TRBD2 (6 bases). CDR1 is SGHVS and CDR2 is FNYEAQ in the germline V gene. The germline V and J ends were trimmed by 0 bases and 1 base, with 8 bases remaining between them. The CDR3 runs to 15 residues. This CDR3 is CASSLAGGRTDTQYF. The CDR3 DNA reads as TGTGCCAGCAGCTTAGCCGGGGGACGCACAGATACGCAGTATTTT.

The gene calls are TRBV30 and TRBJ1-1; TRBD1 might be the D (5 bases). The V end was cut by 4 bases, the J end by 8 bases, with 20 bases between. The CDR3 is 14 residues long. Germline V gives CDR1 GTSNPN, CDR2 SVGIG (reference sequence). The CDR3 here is CAWTNQAGKTEAFF. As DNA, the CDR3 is TGTGCCTGGACCAACCAGGCAGGGAAGACGGAAGCTTTCTTT. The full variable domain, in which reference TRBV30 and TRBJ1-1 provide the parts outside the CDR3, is SQTIHQWPATLVQPVGSPLSLECTVEGTSNPNLYWYRQAAGRGLQLLFYSVGIGQISSEVPQNLSASRPQDRQFILSSKKLLLSDSGFYLCAWTNQAGKTEAFFGQGTRLTVV.

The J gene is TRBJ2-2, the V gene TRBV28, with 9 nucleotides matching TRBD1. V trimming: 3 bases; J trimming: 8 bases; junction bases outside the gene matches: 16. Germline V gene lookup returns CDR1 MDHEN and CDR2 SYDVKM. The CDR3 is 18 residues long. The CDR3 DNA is TGTGCCAGCAGTTTGGGCCCCCTAGGGACAGGGTCCGGAGGGGAGCTGTTTTTT. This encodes CASSLGPLGTGSGGELFF.

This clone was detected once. The CDR3 sequence: CASSVRGVNYGYTF. CDR3 nucleotides: TGTGCCAGCAGTGTCAGGGGCGTTAACTATGGCTACACCTTC. J is TRBJ1-2 and V is TRBV6-1, with a possible D match to TRBD1 (6 bases). The V end was cut by 4 bases, the J end by 1 base, with 10 bases between. The CDR3 length is 14 residues. Looked up from germline, CDR1 is MNHNS and CDR2 is SASEGT.

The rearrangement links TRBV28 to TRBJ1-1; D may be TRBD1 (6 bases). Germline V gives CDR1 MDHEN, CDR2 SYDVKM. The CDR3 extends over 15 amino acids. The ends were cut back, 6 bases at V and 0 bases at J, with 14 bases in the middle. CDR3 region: CASRSGTRLNTEAFF. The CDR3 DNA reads TGTGCCAGCAGGTCCGGGACAAGATTGAACACTGAAGCTTTCTTT. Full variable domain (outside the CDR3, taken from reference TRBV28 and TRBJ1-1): DVKVTQSSRYLVKRTGEKVFLECVQDMDHENMFWYRQDPGLGLRLIYFSYDVKMKEKGDIPEGYSVSREKKERFSLILESASTNQTSMYLCASRSGTRLNTEAFFGQGTRLTVV.

CDR3 in DNA: TGTGCCAGCAGCCCGCGGACAGCTAGCACAGATACGCAGTATTTT. Its translation is CASSPRTASTDTQYF. V and J are TRBV7-3 and TRBJ2-3, with a possible D match to TRBD1 (6 bases). Germline-derived CDR1 and CDR2 are SGHTA and FQGTGA. CDR3 size: 15 residues. Trimming took off 5 bases at V and 0 bases at J, with 12 bases between the two ends.

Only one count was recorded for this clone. The CDR3 nucleotides are TGTGCCAGCAGCCAGGACACTGAAGCTTTCTTT. It encodes CASSQDTEAFF. The V call is TRBV7-2, the J call TRBJ1-1; unclear D gene. V was trimmed by 5 bases and J by 3 bases, leaving 4 bases between them. Germline assignment: CDR1 SGHTA and CDR2 FQGNSA. This CDR3 spans 11 amino acids.

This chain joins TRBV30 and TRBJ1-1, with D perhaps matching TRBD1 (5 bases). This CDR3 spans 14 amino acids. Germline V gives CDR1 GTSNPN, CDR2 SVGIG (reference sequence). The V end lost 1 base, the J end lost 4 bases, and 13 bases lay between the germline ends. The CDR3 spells CAWSAGQWGTEAFF. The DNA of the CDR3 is TGTGCCTGGAGTGCAGGGCAGTGGGGCACTGAAGCTTTCTTT.

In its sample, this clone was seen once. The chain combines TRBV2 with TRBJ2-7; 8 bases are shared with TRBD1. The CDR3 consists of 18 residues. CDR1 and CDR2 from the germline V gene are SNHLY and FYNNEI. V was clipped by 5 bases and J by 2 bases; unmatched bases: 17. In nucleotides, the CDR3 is TGTGCCAGCAGTACCTTTAGCCGGGGACAGGTGAGGACCTACGAGCAGTACTTC. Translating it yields CASSTFSRGQVRTYEQYF.

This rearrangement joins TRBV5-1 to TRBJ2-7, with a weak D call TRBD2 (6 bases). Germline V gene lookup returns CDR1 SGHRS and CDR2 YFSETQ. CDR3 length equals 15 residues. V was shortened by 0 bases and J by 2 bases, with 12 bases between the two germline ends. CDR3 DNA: TGCGCCAGCAGCTTGGGTATGGGCGGGACCTACGAGCAGTACTTC. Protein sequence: CASSLGMGGTYEQYF.